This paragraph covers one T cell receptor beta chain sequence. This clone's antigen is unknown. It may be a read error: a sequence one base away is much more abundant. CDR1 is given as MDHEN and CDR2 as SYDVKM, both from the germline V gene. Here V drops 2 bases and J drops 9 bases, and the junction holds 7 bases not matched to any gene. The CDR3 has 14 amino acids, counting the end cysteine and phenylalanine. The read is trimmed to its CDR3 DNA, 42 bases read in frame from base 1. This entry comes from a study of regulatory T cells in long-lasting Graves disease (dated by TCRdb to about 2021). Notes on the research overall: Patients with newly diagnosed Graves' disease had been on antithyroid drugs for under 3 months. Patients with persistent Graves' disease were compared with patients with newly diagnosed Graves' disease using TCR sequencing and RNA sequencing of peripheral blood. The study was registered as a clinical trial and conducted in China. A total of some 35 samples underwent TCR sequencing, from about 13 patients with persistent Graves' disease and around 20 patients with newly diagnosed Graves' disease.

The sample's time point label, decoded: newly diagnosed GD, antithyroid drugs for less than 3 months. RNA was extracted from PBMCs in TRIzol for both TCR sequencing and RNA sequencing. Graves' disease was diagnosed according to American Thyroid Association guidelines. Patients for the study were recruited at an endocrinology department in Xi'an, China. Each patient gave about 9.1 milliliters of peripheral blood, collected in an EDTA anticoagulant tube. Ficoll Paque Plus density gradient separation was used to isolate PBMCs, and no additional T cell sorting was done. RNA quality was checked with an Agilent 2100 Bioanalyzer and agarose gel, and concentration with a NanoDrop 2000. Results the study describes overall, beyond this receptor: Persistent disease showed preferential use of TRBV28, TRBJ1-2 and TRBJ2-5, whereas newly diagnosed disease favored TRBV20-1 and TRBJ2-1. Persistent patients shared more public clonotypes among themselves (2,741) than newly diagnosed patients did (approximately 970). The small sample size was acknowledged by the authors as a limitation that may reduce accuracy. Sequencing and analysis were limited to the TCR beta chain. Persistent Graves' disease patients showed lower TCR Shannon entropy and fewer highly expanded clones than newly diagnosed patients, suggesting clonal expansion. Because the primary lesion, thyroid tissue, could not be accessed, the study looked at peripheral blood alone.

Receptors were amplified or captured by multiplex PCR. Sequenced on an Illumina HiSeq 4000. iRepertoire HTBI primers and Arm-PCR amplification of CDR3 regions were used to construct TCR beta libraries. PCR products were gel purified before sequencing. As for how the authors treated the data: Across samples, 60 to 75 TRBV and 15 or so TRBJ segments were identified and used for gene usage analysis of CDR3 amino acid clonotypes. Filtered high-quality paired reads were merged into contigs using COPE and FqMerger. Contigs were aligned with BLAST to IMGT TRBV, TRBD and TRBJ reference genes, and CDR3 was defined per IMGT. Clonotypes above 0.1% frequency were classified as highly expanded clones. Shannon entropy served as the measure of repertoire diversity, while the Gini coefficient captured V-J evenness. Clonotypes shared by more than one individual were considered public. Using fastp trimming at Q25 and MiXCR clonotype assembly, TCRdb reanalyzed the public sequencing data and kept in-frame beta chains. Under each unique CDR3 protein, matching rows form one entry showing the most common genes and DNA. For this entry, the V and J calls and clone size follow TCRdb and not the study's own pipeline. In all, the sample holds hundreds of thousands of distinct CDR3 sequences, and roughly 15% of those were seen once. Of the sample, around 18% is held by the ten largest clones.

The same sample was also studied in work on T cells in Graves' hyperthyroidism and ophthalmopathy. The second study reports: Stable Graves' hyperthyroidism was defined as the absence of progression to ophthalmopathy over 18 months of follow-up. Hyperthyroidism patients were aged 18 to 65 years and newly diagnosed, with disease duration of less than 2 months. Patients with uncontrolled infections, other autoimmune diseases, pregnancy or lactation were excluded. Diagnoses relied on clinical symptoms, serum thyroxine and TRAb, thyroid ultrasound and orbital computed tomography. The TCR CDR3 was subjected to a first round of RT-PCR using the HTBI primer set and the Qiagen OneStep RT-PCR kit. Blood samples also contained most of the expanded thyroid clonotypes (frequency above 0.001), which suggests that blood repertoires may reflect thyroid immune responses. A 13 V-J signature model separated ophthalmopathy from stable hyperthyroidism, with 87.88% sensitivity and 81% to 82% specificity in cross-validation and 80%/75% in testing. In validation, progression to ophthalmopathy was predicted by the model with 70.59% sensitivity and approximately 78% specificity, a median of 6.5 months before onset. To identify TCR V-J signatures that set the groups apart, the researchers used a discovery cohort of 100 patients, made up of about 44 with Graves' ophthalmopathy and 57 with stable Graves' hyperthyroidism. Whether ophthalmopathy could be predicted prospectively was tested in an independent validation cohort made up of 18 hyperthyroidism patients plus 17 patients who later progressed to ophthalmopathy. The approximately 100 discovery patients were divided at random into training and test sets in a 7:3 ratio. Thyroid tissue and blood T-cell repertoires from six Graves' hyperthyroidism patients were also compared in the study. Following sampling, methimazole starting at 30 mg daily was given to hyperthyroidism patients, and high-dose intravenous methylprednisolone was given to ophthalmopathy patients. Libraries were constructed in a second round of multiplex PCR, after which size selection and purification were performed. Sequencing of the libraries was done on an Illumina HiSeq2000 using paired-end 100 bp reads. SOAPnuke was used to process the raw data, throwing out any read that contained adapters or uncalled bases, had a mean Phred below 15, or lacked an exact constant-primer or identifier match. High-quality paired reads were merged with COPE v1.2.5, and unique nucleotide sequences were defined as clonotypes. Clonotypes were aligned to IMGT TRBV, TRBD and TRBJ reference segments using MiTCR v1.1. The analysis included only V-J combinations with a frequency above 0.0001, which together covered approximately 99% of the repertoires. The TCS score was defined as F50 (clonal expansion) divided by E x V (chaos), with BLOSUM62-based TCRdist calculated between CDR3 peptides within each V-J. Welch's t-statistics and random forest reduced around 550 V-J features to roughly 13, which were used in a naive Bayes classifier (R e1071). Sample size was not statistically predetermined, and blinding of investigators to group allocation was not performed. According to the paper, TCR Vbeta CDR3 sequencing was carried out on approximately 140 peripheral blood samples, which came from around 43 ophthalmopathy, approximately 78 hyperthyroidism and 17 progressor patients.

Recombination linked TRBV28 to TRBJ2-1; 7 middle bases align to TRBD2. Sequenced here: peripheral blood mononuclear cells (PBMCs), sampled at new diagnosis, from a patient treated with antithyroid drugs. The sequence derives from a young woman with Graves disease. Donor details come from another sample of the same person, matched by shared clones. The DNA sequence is TGTGCCAGCAGTTTAGGGGGGGGGAACAGTGAGCAGTTCTTC. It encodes CASSLGGGNSEQFF.